This TCR beta chain was documented in a study of T cells after yellow fever vaccination. A process of 5'RACE template switching, which added a universal primer site and UMIs, was used to make TCR cDNA. MiXCR was run by TCRdb on the 5' RACE reads, yielding one entry per CDR3 protein. The table has 300,000 to 450,000 distinct CDR3 sequences, roughly 7.5% seen once; the top ten hold 17%. Worth noting for this clonotype: Its antigen remains unidentified.

Study-wide results and limits: Overlap between CD4 and CD8 compartments was detected for a small share of clonotypes. The study noted that FACS-sorted repertoires could contain abundant clonotypes contaminating from the bulk population. Post-booster repertoires contained most primary-vaccination clones again (about 95% CD4, 85% to 90% CD8).

CDR3 length: 13 residues. Germline CDR1 and CDR2: SGHRS and YFSETQ. Trimming stripped 6 bases from V and 1 base from J, with 10 bases between. This clonotype was obtained from a man between 18 and 29 years old who received the YFV17D yellow fever vaccine. The chain employs TRBV5-1 and TRBJ1-1; no clear D. Sequenced material: PBMCs, taken more than 35 days after the first yellow fever vaccination. The CDR3 loop is CASTRDPNTEAFF. The CDR3 DNA is TGCGCCAGCACTCGGGATCCGAACACTGAAGCTTTCTTT.